These 20 T cell receptor beta chains originate from one sample sequenced in a study of T-cell memory formation after mild COVID-19. A single record per CDR3 protein comes from TCRdb applying MiXCR to the 5' RACE reads. The profile shows 170,000 or so distinct CDR3 sequences, roughly 28% of them singletons. Sequencing was carried out using PBMCs or a T cell subset sorted from them (not recorded which). Source of these receptors: an adult woman who had mild COVID-19 (a few samples of this study predate the infection). Cell type and time point are not known.

This clonotype was detected a few times. V gene TRBV7-2 combines with J gene TRBJ2-7; maybe TRBD2 (6 bases). This CDR3 has 13 amino acids. The germline V gene encodes CDR1 SGHTA and CDR2 FQGNSA. The CDR3 here is CAKLDGGTYEQYF. In DNA, the CDR3 is TGTGCTAAACTCGACGGGGGTACCTACGAGCAGTACTTC.

In its sample, this clonotype was seen a few times. The V and J genes are TRBV7-9 and TRBJ2-5; 15 bases fit TRBD2. The CDR3 is made up of 16 amino acids. Trimming cost V 5 bases and J 1 base; bases outside gene matches: 2. Germline-derived CDR1 and CDR2 are SEHNR and FQNEAQ (reference sequence). This chain's CDR3 is CASSRTSGGGQETQYF. CDR3 nucleotide sequence: TGTGCCAGCAGCCGGACTAGCGGGGGGGGCCAAGAGACCCAGTACTTC.

The chain combines TRBV4-1 with TRBJ1-4; D may be TRBD1 (5 bases). The CDR3 length is 16 residues. Germline CDR1 MGHRA, CDR2 YSYEKL. Deletions cut 0 bases from V and 0 bases from J, with 8 bases between. The DNA for the CDR3 is TGCGCCAGCAGCCAAGATTTGGGGGCAACTAATGAAAAACTGTTTTTT. Translation: CASSQDLGATNEKLFF.

The chain uses TRBV2 and TRBJ2-1; maybe TRBD1 (5 bases). The CDR3 extends over 12 amino acids. CDR1 SNHLY and CDR2 FYNNEI come from the germline V gene. The ends were cut back, 5 bases at V and 8 bases at J, with 10 bases in the middle. DNA of the CDR3: TGTGCCAGCAGTCAGGGAATCCATGAGCAGTTCTTC. Translating gives CASSQGIHEQFF.

The CDR3 coding sequence is TGTGCCAGCAGCGTAGATGGAAGGGTCCAGTTTGAGACCCAGTACTTC. The encoded protein is CASSVDGRVQFETQYF. This chain links TRBV9 with TRBJ2-5; D remains unclear. The CDR3 totals 16 residues. Germline V lookup: CDR1 SGDLS, CDR2 YYNGEE. V was shortened by 0 bases and J by 5 bases, with 17 bases between the two germline ends.

This chain connects TRBV7-9 to TRBJ1-6; D uncertain. Trimming pared 10 bases from V and 18 bases from J, leaving 19 bases between. The CDR3 loop spans 11 amino acids. CDR1 and CDR2 from the germline V gene are SEHNR and FQNEAQ (reference sequence). CDR3 protein: CATMSGGKPHF. CDR3 in DNA: TGTGCCACTATGTCGGGAGGGAAACCCCACTTT.

This clonotype has a handful of counts. The genes are TRBV5-1 and TRBJ2-3; D is uncertain. V lost 2 bases, J lost 0 bases, and 10 bases lay in between. The CDR3 spans 15 residues. Germline-derived CDR1 and CDR2 are SGHRS and YFSETQ. CDR3 region: CASSLQVPSTDTQYF. The DNA of the CDR3 is TGCGCCAGCAGCTTACAAGTGCCCAGCACAGATACGCAGTATTTT.

The gene calls are TRBV4-1 and TRBJ2-1; D may be TRBD2 (5 bases). Trimming removed 6 bases at V and 0 bases at J, with 12 bases between. There are 15 residues in the CDR3. Germline CDR1 reads MGHRA; CDR2 reads YSYEKL. CDR3 region: CASRRLPISYNEQFF. For the CDR3, the DNA is TGCGCCAGCAGGCGACTACCAATCTCCTACAATGAGCAGTTCTTC.

The genes are TRBV7-9 and TRBJ1-1; 9 bases fit TRBD1. The CDR3 runs 10 residues. Germline CDR1 is SEHNR and CDR2 is FQNEAQ (reference sequence). The CDR3 coding sequence is TGTGCATCCGGGACAGGGAAAGATTTCTTT. This translates into CASGTGKDFF.

The chain is built from TRBV30 and TRBJ2-1; 11 bases are a match to TRBD2. The V gene end was trimmed by 3 bases and the J gene end by 6 bases; junction bases not matched to a gene: 7. From germline, CDR1 is GTSNPN and CDR2 SVGIG (reference sequence). CDR3 length: 15 residues. CDR3 region: CAWSIRLAGSNEQFF. The CDR3 DNA reads TGTGCCTGGAGCATAAGACTAGCGGGGAGCAATGAGCAGTTCTTC.

The chain combines TRBV5-1 with TRBJ1-1, with 9 bases lining up with TRBD1. The V gene end was trimmed by 7 bases and the J gene end by 6 bases; junction bases not matched to a gene: 1. Germline CDR1 SGHRS, CDR2 YFSETQ. The CDR3 totals 11 residues. CDR3 in amino acids: CASGTGPEAFF. The DNA for the CDR3 is TGCGCCAGCGGGACAGGGCCTGAAGCTTTCTTT.

The J gene is TRBJ2-7, the V gene TRBV7-9, with D maybe TRBD1 (7 bases). This CDR3 has 13 amino acids. Trimming pared 1 base from V and 6 bases from J, leaving 10 bases between. CDR1 is SEHNR and CDR2 is FQNEAQ in the germline V gene (reference sequence). CDR3 nucleotides: TGTGCCAGCAGCTTAGTGGAGGGGGCCGAGCAGTACTTC. This gives the protein CASSLVEGAEQYF.

This rearrangement joins TRBV4-1 to TRBJ2-7; 10 bases map to TRBD1. Germline CDR1 reads MGHRA; CDR2 reads YSYEKL. V lost 3 bases to trimming and J lost 5 bases; unmatched junction nucleotides: 4. The CDR3 is 14 amino acids. For the CDR3, the DNA is TGCGCCAGCAGCCACGGGACAGGGGAAAACGAGCAGTACTTC. Translation: CASSHGTGENEQYF.

The chain's CDR3 is CASSPDRVNNEQFF. CDR3 DNA sequence: TGTGCCAGCAGCCCCGACAGGGTTAACAATGAGCAGTTCTTC. V usage is TRBV7-2 and J usage is TRBJ2-1; 7 positions match TRBD1. The CDR3 covers 14 residues. From germline, CDR1 is SGHTA and CDR2 FQGNSA. J gave up 5 bases and V 5 bases, and 6 bases lay outside the gene matches.

The rearrangement joins TRBV27 to TRBJ1-1, with a possible D match to TRBD1 (6 bases). The CDR3 sequence is 12 residues long. CDR1 is MNHEY and CDR2 is SMNVEV in the germline V gene (reference sequence). V was trimmed by 4 bases and J by 10 bases, leaving 13 bases between them. CDR3 in DNA: TGTGCCAGCAGTTCAACAGGGTATAGAGCTTTCTTT. As protein: CASSSTGYRAFF.

This clonotype was recorded a few times. The V gene is TRBV18, the J gene TRBJ2-5; possible D gene TRBD1, 5 bases. In germline, CDR1 is KGHSH, CDR2 LQKENI. The CDR3 is made up of 18 amino acids. Trimming cost V 0 bases and J 1 base, with 18 bases left between them. CDR3 sequence: CASSPPMVDTGFQETQYF. In nucleotides, the CDR3 is TGTGCCAGCTCACCACCCATGGTGGACACCGGCTTCCAAGAGACCCAGTACTTC.

This clonotype was seen only a few times. The chain links TRBV12-1 to TRBJ1-1; TRBD1, the D gene given by the table, was not confirmed from the DNA. TRBV12-1 has pseudogene status. The CDR3 extends over 17 amino acids. The CDR3 is CASSLALYPTGSAEAFF. CDR3 nucleotide sequence: TGTGCCAGCAGCCTAGCTTTGTACCCGACAGGGTCGGCTGAAGCTTTCTTT.

This clonotype was seen a handful of times. This chain connects TRBV5-4 to TRBJ2-3; TRBD2 agrees at 7 bases. The CDR3 is made up of 16 amino acids. Germline V gives CDR1 SGHNT, CDR2 YYREEE (reference sequence). Trimming removed 0 bases from V and 4 bases from J; junction bases left unmatched: 8. This CDR3 is CASSLAHRGDADTQYF. The CDR3 region has the DNA TGTGCCAGCAGCTTGGCACACCGGGGGGATGCAGATACGCAGTATTTT. Complete variable domain (other parts from reference TRBV5-4 and TRBJ2-3): ETGVTQSPTHLIKTRGQQVTLRCSSQSGHNTVSWYQQALGQGPQFIFQYYREEENGRGNFPPRFSGLQFPNYSSELNVNALELDDSALYLCASSLAHRGDADTQYFGPGTRLTVL.

This clonotype was observed a handful of times. This chain connects TRBV5-1 to TRBJ1-1, with a possible D match to TRBD1 (5 bases). Trimming took off 4 bases at V and 2 bases at J, with 12 bases between the two ends. This CDR3 has 14 residues. Per the germline V gene, CDR1 is SGHRS and CDR2 is YFSETQ. CDR3 coding DNA: TGCGCCAGCAGCAGGATGGGGGTTAACACTGAAGCTTTCTTT. Protein sequence: CASSRMGVNTEAFF.

This clonotype was picked up a small number of times. The V and J genes are TRBV24-1 and TRBJ2-3; maybe TRBD1 (7 bases). Trimming left V 2 bases short and J 5 bases short, with 16 bases between. The CDR3 is 16 amino acids. From germline, CDR1 is KGHDR and CDR2 SFDVKD. The CDR3 is CATSDSAGQRRDTQYF. The DNA of the CDR3 is TGTGCCACCAGTGATTCGGCGGGACAGAGGAGAGATACGCAGTATTTT.